The T cell receptor (beta chain) under discussion was sequenced for a study of blood T cell repertoires in COVID-19. Across the study: T cells, B-cell-depleted T cells, or PBMCs provided the cDNA or gDNA that served as material.

Using immunoSEQ multiplex PCR, the repertoire was profiled, and TCRdb retains in-frame clones only, with some absent. Of 13,000 or so clones listed, about 88% are singletons. The CDR3 is 15 amino acids. CDR1 SEHNR and CDR2 FQNEAQ come from the germline V gene (reference sequence). V lost 3 bases to trimming and J lost 4 bases, with 15 bases between them. This TCR was sampled from a human donor in a cohort sampled during active COVID-19. V is TRBV7-9 and J is TRBJ1-2; unclear D gene. Sequences were obtained from peripheral blood. CDR3 nucleotides: TGTGCCAGCAGCTTTTGGGAGGGCCCCGGCTATGGCTACACCTTC. This sequence encodes CASSFWEGPGYGYTF.